Sequencing of this T cell receptor beta chain was carried out in a study of blood T cell repertoires in COVID-19. Study-wide background: Acute-phase and convalescent COVID-19 samples originated in the United States, Italy and Spain. T cells, B-cell-depleted T cells, or PBMCs supplied cDNA or gDNA.

Authors' methods: For nucleated cells, counts were estimated from reference gene primer amplification. Repertoires were generated with immunoSEQ multiplex PCR, while TCRdb's copy carries only in-frame clones and drops some. D and trimming were read from the DNA, whereas the V and J calls and clone size are those reported in that table. The table has around 320,000 clones, about 85% seen once. Germline lookup yields CDR1 MGHRA and CDR2 YSYEKL. The CDR3 runs 17 residues. The germline V and J ends were trimmed by 0 bases and 8 bases, with 20 bases remaining between them. This clone was detected only a few times.

The chain has TRBV4-1 and TRBJ2-4, with D uncertain. The sequenced sample consisted of peripheral blood. The origin of this receptor is a man in his late teens or twenties with active or convalescent COVID-19. Here the CDR3 reads CASSQESLIGREDIQYF. In DNA form, the CDR3 reads TGCGCCAGCAGCCAAGAATCATTAATCGGCCGCGAGGACATTCAGTACTTC.